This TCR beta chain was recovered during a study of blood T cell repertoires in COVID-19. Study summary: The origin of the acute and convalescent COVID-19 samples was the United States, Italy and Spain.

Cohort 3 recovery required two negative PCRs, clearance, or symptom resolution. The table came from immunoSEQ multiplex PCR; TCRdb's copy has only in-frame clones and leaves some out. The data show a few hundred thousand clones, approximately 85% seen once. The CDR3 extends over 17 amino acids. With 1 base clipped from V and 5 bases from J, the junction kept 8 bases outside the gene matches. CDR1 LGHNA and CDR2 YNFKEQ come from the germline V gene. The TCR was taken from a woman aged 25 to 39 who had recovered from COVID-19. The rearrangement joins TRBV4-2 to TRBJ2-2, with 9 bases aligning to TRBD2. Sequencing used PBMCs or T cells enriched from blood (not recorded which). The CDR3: CASSQVLAGAVTGELFF. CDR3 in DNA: TGTGCCAGCAGCCAAGTTTTAGCGGGAGCTGTTACCGGGGAGCTGTTTTTT.